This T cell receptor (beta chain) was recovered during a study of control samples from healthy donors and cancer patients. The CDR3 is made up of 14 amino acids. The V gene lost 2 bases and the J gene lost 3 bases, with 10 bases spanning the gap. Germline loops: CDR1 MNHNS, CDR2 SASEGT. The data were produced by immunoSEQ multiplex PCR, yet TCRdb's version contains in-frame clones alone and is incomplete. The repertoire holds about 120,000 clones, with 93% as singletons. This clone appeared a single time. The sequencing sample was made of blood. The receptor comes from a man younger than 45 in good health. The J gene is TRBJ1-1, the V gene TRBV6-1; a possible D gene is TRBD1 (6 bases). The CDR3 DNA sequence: TGTGCCAGCAGTGAAAGGGGGAAGGACACTGAAGCTTTCTTT. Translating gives CASSERGKDTEAFF.